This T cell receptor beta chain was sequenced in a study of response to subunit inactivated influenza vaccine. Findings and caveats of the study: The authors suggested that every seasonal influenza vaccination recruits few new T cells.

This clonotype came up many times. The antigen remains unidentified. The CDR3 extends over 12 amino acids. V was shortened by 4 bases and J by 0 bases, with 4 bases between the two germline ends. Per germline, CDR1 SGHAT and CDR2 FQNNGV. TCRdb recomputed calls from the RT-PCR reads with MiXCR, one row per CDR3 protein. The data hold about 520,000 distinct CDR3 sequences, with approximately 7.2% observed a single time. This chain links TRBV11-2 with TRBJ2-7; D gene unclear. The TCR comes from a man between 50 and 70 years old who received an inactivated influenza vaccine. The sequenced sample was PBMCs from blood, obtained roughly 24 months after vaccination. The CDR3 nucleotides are TGTGCCAGCAGCTCCCTCTCCTACGAGCAGTACTTC. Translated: CASSSLSYEQYF.